This T cell receptor beta chain appears in the sequencing data of a study of beta chain features in type 1 diabetes. Expressed TCRB transcripts were sequenced because the isolated RNA had all been reverse transcribed beforehand. Clones were read by immunoSEQ multiplex PCR, and TCRdb kept only the in-frame ones, dropping some. The table shows about 110,000 clones, with 40% occurring only once. This CDR3 region has 16 residues. Germline V lookup: CDR1 SGHNT, CDR2 YENEEA. V lost 8 bases, J lost 4 bases, and 13 bases stayed unmatched. The source of this sequence is a woman under 30 in good health. The genes are TRBV11-3 and TRBJ2-2; TRBD1 agrees at 7 bases. What was sequenced was stem cell memory CD4+ T cells from blood. Here the CDR3 reads CASQIGGGLRTGELFF. CDR3 coding DNA: TGTGCCAGCCAAATAGGGGGCGGTCTTCGCACCGGGGAGCTGTTTTTT.